The 2 T cell receptor beta chains listed next were all sequenced from one sample in a study of T cell changes during pregnancy in multiple sclerosis. The repertoire was sequenced with immunoSEQ multiplex PCR; TCRdb's copy has only in-frame clones and lacks some. The repertoire holds more than 70,000 clones, roughly 92% seen once, with 2% to 2.5% in the top ten. The input for sequencing was peripheral blood, taken before pregnancy. The receptors come from a female donor with multiple sclerosis, enrolled in a pregnancy study.

The chain links TRBV2 to TRBJ2-2, with 12 positions matching TRBD2. The germline gives CDR1 SNHLY, CDR2 FYNNEI. The CDR3 is 14 amino acids. The V gene end was trimmed by 7 bases and the J gene end by 5 bases; junction bases not matched to a gene: 2. The chain's CDR3 is CASIGTSGTGELFF. DNA for the CDR3: TGTGCCAGCATTGGGACTAGCGGGACCGGGGAGCTGTTTTTT.

This clone came up once. This sequence joins TRBV15 and TRBJ2-3; no definite D call. CDR3 length equals 15 residues. Trimming took off 0 bases at V and 3 bases at J, with 10 bases between the two ends. Germline-derived CDR1 and CDR2 are LNHNV and YYDKDF (reference sequence). CDR3 region: CATSRDPQATDTQYF. The CDR3 DNA sequence: TGTGCCACCAGCAGAGACCCCCAGGCGACAGATACGCAGTATTTT.